The 27 T cell receptor beta chains presented below share a single source sample, sequenced in a study of CD8+CD57+ T cells in acquired aplastic anemia. The authors sequenced patients whose flow cytometry had shown CD8+CD57+ cell expansion. CDR3 and TCR beta VDJ profiling relied on genomic DNA as the template. Each CDR3 protein gets one entry after TCRdb re-called the reads with MiXCR. The sample has hundreds of thousands of distinct CDR3 sequences, around a third seen once. The sequenced material came from sorted CD4+, CD8+, or CD8+CD57+ T cells (not recorded which) from PBMCs. Receptors originate from a human donor with aplastic anemia.

This clonotype has more than one count but fewer than ten. One end of the junction varies from germline; a read error may be responsible. The CDR3 region is CASSVAGGPSDEQYF. The CDR3 coding sequence is TGTGCCAGCAGTGTAGCGGGAGGGCCGTCTGACGAGCAGTACTTC. The chain is built from TRBV12-3 or TRBV12-4 and TRBJ2-7; 11 positions match TRBD2. The CDR3 has 15 residues.

This clonotype occurred a few times. This chain uses TRBV7-2 with TRBJ1-1; no clear D. Trimming took off 2 bases at V and 4 bases at J, with 8 bases between the two ends. CDR1 is SGHTA, CDR2 FQGNSA, per germline. There are 13 residues in the CDR3. CDR3 amino acids: CASSLSWSTEAFF. Here the CDR3 DNA reads TGTGCCAGCAGCTTAAGCTGGAGCACTGAAGCTTTCTTT.

The V and J genes are TRBV7-8 and TRBJ2-3; D is perhaps TRBD2 (7 bases). V lost 5 bases and J lost 5, with 20 bases in between. The CDR3 covers 16 residues. CDR1 is SGHVS and CDR2 is FQNEAQ in the germline V gene. CDR3 coding DNA: TGTGCCAGCAGCCGAACCCCGGCGGGGGCTGTAGATACGCAGTATTTT. Translation gives CASSRTPAGAVDTQYF.

Comment on this clonotype: A read error is possible here, since a much larger clone lies one base away. The V call is TRBV19, the J call TRBJ2-7; D gene ambiguous. V gave up 3 bases and J gave up 9 bases, with 15 bases separating them. Germline V CDR1 and CDR2: LNHDA, SQIVND (reference sequence). The CDR3 length is 13 residues. CDR3 nucleotides: TGTGCCAGTAGTATCGGCACCCGTCGCGGGCAGTACTTC. Its translation is CASSIGTRRGQYF.

This chain's CDR3 is CAWSVTQGEAFF. Here the CDR3 DNA reads TGTGCCTGGAGTGTAACCCAAGGGGAAGCTTTCTTT. The J gene is TRBJ1-1, the V gene TRBV30; D is uncertain. The CDR3 contains 12 residues. Germline-derived CDR1 and CDR2 are GTSNPN and SVGIG (reference sequence). V was shortened by 0 bases and J by 8 bases, with 10 bases between the two germline ends. The whole variable domain, remainder taken from reference TRBV30 and TRBJ1-1, is SQTIHQWPATLVQPVGSPLSLECTVEGTSNPNLYWYRQAAGRGLQLLFYSVGIGQISSEVPQNLSASRPQDRQFILSSKKLLLSDSGFYLCAWSVTQGEAFFGQGTRLTVV.

This chain connects TRBV2 to TRBJ2-1; 13 bases are shared with TRBD2. Germline V CDR1 and CDR2: SNHLY, FYNNEI. Trimming removed 5 bases from V and 6 bases from J; junction bases left unmatched: 10. CDR3 length: 17 amino acids. The CDR3 DNA follows: TGTGCCAGCAGTTTGCTACCGGGACTAGCGGGAAGCAATGAGCAGTTCTTC. This translates into CASSLLPGLAGSNEQFF. Supplemented by reference TRBV2 and TRBJ2-1, the full variable domain reads EPEVTQTPSHQVTQMGQEVILRCVPISNHLYFYWYRQILGQKVEFLVSFYNNEISEKSEIFDDQFSVERPDGSNFTLKIRSTKLEDSAMYFCASSLLPGLAGSNEQFFGPGTRLTVL.

This clonotype was counted only a few times. The V call is TRBV30, the J call TRBJ1-2, with D perhaps matching TRBD1 (5 bases). CDR3 size: 12 residues. V gave up 6 bases and J gave up 5 bases, with 13 bases separating them. Germline CDR1 and CDR2: GTSNPN and SVGIG (reference sequence). The CDR3 sequence is CACLRDLYGYTF. CDR3 in DNA: TGTGCCTGTCTGAGGGACCTTTATGGCTACACCTTC. The whole variable domain, remainder taken from reference TRBV30 and TRBJ1-2, is SQTIHQWPATLVQPVGSPLSLECTVEGTSNPNLYWYRQAAGRGLQLLFYSVGIGQISSEVPQNLSASRPQDRQFILSSKKLLLSDSGFYLCACLRDLYGYTFGSGTRLTVV.

This clonotype showed up just a few times. V and J are TRBV5-6 and TRBJ2-3; possible D gene TRBD1, 5 bases. Germline V gives CDR1 SGHDT, CDR2 YYEEEE. The CDR3 sequence is 14 residues long. Trimming pared 5 bases from V and 0 bases from J, leaving 10 bases between. The CDR3 loop is CASSSDKSTDTQYF. In DNA, the CDR3 is TGTGCCAGCAGTTCGGACAAGAGCACAGATACGCAGTATTTT.

The V gene is TRBV25-1, the J gene TRBJ1-1; TRBD1 aligns across 9 bases. Germline V lookup: CDR1 MGHDK, CDR2 SYGVNS. J gave up 4 bases and V 6 bases, and 9 bases lay outside the gene matches. This CDR3 is built from 15 residues. The CDR3 reads CASRTQTGGPTEAFF. The DNA of the CDR3 is TGTGCCAGCAGGACCCAGACAGGGGGACCCACTGAAGCTTTCTTT.

This clonotype was picked up many times. The CDR3 reads CASSLADSPGNTIYF. CDR3 coding DNA: TGTGCCAGCAGCTTAGCGGACAGTCCTGGAAACACCATATATTTT. The chain employs TRBV7-8 and TRBJ1-3; possible D gene TRBD1, 6 bases. The CDR3 is made up of 15 amino acids. Germline lookup yields CDR1 SGHVS and CDR2 FQNEAQ. Deletions cut 0 bases from V and 2 bases from J, with 8 bases between.

The V and J genes are TRBV2 and TRBJ1-2; maybe TRBD1 (6 bases). Trimming took off 2 bases at V and 7 bases at J, with 11 bases between the two ends. There are 13 residues in the CDR3. CDR1 and CDR2 (germline): SNHLY, FYNNEI. DNA for the CDR3: TGTGCCAGCAGTGAACGGGGGGCGAGTGGCTACACCTTC. Protein sequence: CASSERGASGYTF.

This rearrangement joins TRBV28 to TRBJ1-2; the match to TRBD1 covers 11 bases. The V gene end was trimmed by 6 bases and the J gene end by 5 bases; junction bases not matched to a gene: 5. The CDR3 consists of 14 residues. Germline CDR1 and CDR2: MDHEN and SYDVKM. CDR3 loop: CASSIGQGAYGYTF. CDR3 bases: TGTGCCAGCAGCATCGGACAGGGGGCTTATGGCTACACCTTC.

The chain carries TRBV20-1 and TRBJ2-4, with 8 bases matching TRBD2. The J segment lost 6 bases and the V segment lost 5 bases, leaving 9 bases of the junction unmatched. The CDR3 runs 14 residues. The germline CDR1 and CDR2 sequences are DFQATT and SNEGSKA (reference sequence). CDR3 sequence (DNA): TGCAGTGCTCAGCCCGGGAGGGGTGGAAACATTCAGTACTTC. Translating it yields CSAQPGRGGNIQYF.

The table lists this clonotype with a few counts. CDR3: CSARLTGSYNSPLHF. The CDR3 DNA sequence: TGCAGTGCTAGACTTACAGGCTCCTATAATTCACCCCTCCACTTT. The J gene is TRBJ1-6, the V gene TRBV20-1, with a possible D match to TRBD1 (5 bases). The CDR3 is 15 residues long. Looked up from germline, CDR1 is DFQATT and CDR2 is SNEGSKA (reference sequence). With 2 bases removed from V and 0 bases from J, the gap between germline ends came to 8 bases.

This clonotype was picked up many times. The V call is TRBV7-2, the J call TRBJ2-7; 7 nucleotides agree with TRBD2. In germline, CDR1 is SGHTA, CDR2 FQGNSA. This CDR3 spans 15 amino acids. The V gene end was trimmed by 4 bases and the J gene end by 3 bases; junction bases not matched to a gene: 9. The chain's CDR3 is CASSSSFGTNYEQYF. The DNA for the CDR3 is TGTGCCAGCAGCTCCTCCTTCGGGACTAACTACGAGCAGTACTTC.

This sequence joins TRBV12-3 or TRBV12-4 and TRBJ2-3; unclear D gene. Trimming shortened V by 5 bases and J by 14 bases, and 23 bases separated the two germline ends. The CDR3 sequence is 14 residues long. The CDR3: CASSGSPTQLGRYF. CDR3 sequence (DNA): TGTGCCAGCAGTGGATCGCCCACCCAACTCGGGCGGTATTTT.

V is TRBV7-3 and J is TRBJ2-3; 7 nucleotides match TRBD2. Germline-derived CDR1 and CDR2 are SGHTA and FQGTGA. Trimming took 9 bases from V and 0 from J; bases not matched to a gene: 6. The CDR3 is made up of 14 amino acids. This CDR3 reads CASRGEFSTDTQYF. The CDR3 bases are TGTGCCAGTCGGGGGGAATTTAGCACAGATACGCAGTATTTT.

This clonotype came up many times. V is TRBV2 and J is TRBJ1-5, with D maybe TRBD1 (6 bases). CDR1 SNHLY and CDR2 FYNNEI come from the germline V gene. This CDR3 spans 14 amino acids. Between the trimmed V and J ends, which lost 7 bases and 3 bases, there was a span of 13 bases. As DNA, the CDR3 is TGTGCCAGCACCCCGACAGGACCCAATCAGCCCCAGCATTTT. Translating gives CASTPTGPNQPQHF. The variable domain in full, with the rest retrieved from reference TRBV2 and TRBJ1-5, is EPEVTQTPSHQVTQMGQEVILRCVPISNHLYFYWYRQILGQKVEFLVSFYNNEISEKSEIFDDQFSVERPDGSNFTLKIRSTKLEDSAMYFCASTPTGPNQPQHFGDGTRLSIL.

The genes are TRBV6-5 and TRBJ2-7, with D uncertain. Trimming cost V 4 bases and J 3 bases, with 19 bases left between them. The germline CDR1 and CDR2 sequences are MNHEY and SVGAGI. This CDR3 comprises 16 residues. DNA of the CDR3: TGTGCCAGCAGTTTAACCCAACTGGTAGCAGACTACGAGCAGTACTTC. Residues: CASSLTQLVADYEQYF.

The gene calls are TRBV7-2 and TRBJ2-6; D is tentatively TRBD1 or TRBD2 (5 bases each). Trimming removed 5 bases at V and 4 bases at J, with 12 bases between. Germline V gene lookup returns CDR1 SGHTA and CDR2 FQGNSA. The CDR3 runs to 15 residues. The CDR3 nucleotides read TGTGCCAGCAGCCAAGGGACGACAGGGGCCAACGTCCTGACTTTC. Its protein is CASSQGTTGANVLTF.

The chain combines TRBV2 with TRBJ2-7; no clear D. From germline, CDR1 is SNHLY and CDR2 FYNNEI. This CDR3 is built from 15 residues. V shed 6 bases and J shed 0 bases, with 15 bases lying between them. This chain's CDR3 is CASRLHGSSSYEQYF. CDR3 in DNA: TGTGCCAGCAGGTTACACGGTTCGAGCTCCTACGAGCAGTACTTC.

This clonotype was seen at least ten times. The chain links TRBV10-3 to TRBJ2-2, with D unresolved. Germline CDR1 is ENHRY and CDR2 is SYGVKD. The CDR3 is made up of 13 amino acids. V lost 0 bases and J 6 bases, leaving 5 bases between the germline ends. CDR3 in DNA: TGTGCCATCAGTGAGTCAGCTCCCGGGGAGCTGTTTTTT. Translated: CAISESAPGELFF.

The sample holds a few counts of this clonotype. Compared with germline, one end of the junction differs, possibly owing to a read error. The V gene is TRBV4-2, the J gene TRBJ2-2; TRBD2 might be the D (6 bases). CDR3 length equals 15 residues. In germline, CDR1 is LGHNA, CDR2 YNFKEQ. The CDR3 coding sequence is TGTGCCAGCAGCCAAGCGGGAGCGGACACCGAGGAGCTGTTTTTT. Encoded protein: CASSQAGADTEELFF.

The chain recombines TRBV15 with TRBJ2-3, with TRBD2 as a possible D gene (5 bases). This CDR3 comprises 15 residues. The germline gives CDR1 LNHNV, CDR2 YYDKDF (reference sequence). Trimming stripped 9 bases from V and 0 bases from J, with 16 bases between. The CDR3 loop reads CATRGAGRSTDTQYF. The CDR3 coding sequence is TGTGCCACGCGAGGTGCGGGCCGTAGCACAGATACGCAGTATTTT.

V is TRBV27 and J is TRBJ1-2; D may be TRBD1 (6 bases). The germline CDR1 and CDR2 sequences are MNHEY and SMNVEV (reference sequence). V lost 5 bases and J lost 4, with 14 bases in between. The CDR3 loop spans 14 amino acids. Written as DNA, the CDR3 is TGTGCCAGCAGTCGCAGGGCACAGGGCTATGGCTACACCTTC. Protein: CASSRRAQGYGYTF.

The chain's CDR3 is CASSTGGWGANVLTF. The DNA for the CDR3 is TGTGCCAGTAGTACAGGGGGCTGGGGGGCCAACGTCCTGACTTTC. This chain links TRBV19 with TRBJ2-6, with TRBD1 matching 8 bases. In germline, CDR1 is LNHDA, CDR2 SQIVND (reference sequence). The J segment lost 4 bases and the V segment lost 4 bases, leaving 3 bases of the junction unmatched. The CDR3 contains 15 residues.

There are many counts of this clonotype. The chain has TRBV6-1 and TRBJ1-6; D remains unclear. With 5 bases removed from V and 5 bases from J, the gap between germline ends came to 10 bases. Germline CDR1 reads MNHNS; CDR2 reads SASEGT. There are 14 residues in the CDR3. The CDR3 spells CASSMTEHNSPLHF. DNA for the CDR3: TGTGCCAGCAGTATGACGGAACATAATTCACCCCTCCACTTT.